Below, one T cell receptor beta chain is given with its context. These data belong to a study of blood T cell repertoires in COVID-19. Background on the study: Researchers got acute and convalescent COVID-19 samples from the United States, Italy and Spain. In each case, the material was cDNA or gDNA derived from T cells, B-cell-depleted T cells, or PBMCs.

Original handling: Reference gene primer amplification yielded estimated nucleated cell counts. Sequenced by immunoSEQ multiplex PCR; TCRdb stores in-frame clones only, minus some. V and J calls and clone size are given by that table; D and trimming were obtained from the DNA. The sample contains approximately 150,000 clones, about 80% of which appear only once. The CDR3 is 12 residues long. Germline-derived CDR1 and CDR2 are SGHTA and FQGNSA. Trimming cost V 4 bases and J 7 bases, with 11 bases left between them. This receptor was taken from a human donor in a cohort sampled during active COVID-19. The chain joins TRBV7-2 to TRBJ2-7; D is possibly TRBD1 (7 bases). The specimen sequenced was peripheral blood. CDR3 sequence: CASSSTGTEQYF. CDR3 DNA sequence: TGTGCCAGCAGCTCGACAGGGACTGAGCAGTACTTC. The variable domain in full, completed from reference TRBV7-2 and TRBJ2-7, reads GAGVSQSPSNKVTEKGKDVELRCDPISGHTALYWYRQSLGQGLEFLIYFQGNSAPDKSGLPSDRFSAERTGGSVSTLTIQRTQQEDSAVYLCASSSTGTEQYFGPGTRLTVT.